This is a list of T cell receptor beta chains from one sample in a study of regulatory T cells in long-lasting Graves disease. TCRdb re-called the multiplex PCR reads with MiXCR, one entry per CDR3 protein. Counted here are some 220,000 distinct CDR3 sequences, roughly 20% occurring once; the ten biggest clones make up over 9.5%. These data were also reused for a study on T cells in Graves' hyperthyroidism and ophthalmopathy.

This sample comprised peripheral blood mononuclear cells (PBMCs), obtained at new diagnosis, from a patient treated with antithyroid drugs. These receptors all come from a woman under 40 with Graves disease. The CDR3 runs from the conserved cysteine through the conserved F or W. Fields, in order: J gene, clone size, D gene, V gene, CDR3 protein, CDR3 DNA. The D gene is left open where the match is weak. Clone size is shown for a subset of rows, as once, few, many or a class of expanded clone.

>TRBJ2-1|many|-|TRBV30
CAWSPFGGGSYNEQFF
TGTGCCTGGAGTCCCTTCGGAGGGGGCTCCTACAATGAGCAGTTCTTC
>TRBJ2-1|many|TRBD2|TRBV20-1
CSARVGLAGVPSYNEQFF
TGCAGTGCTAGGGTGGGACTAGCGGGAGTCCCTTCCTACAATGAGCAGTTCTTC
>TRBJ2-3|many|TRBD2|TRBV3-1
CASSQLPGLAGARTDTQYF
TGTGCCAGCAGCCAGCTCCCGGGACTAGCGGGGGCTCGCACAGATACGCAGTATTTT
>TRBJ1-5|many|TRBD1|TRBV30
CAWRPTGEGNQPQHF
TGTGCCTGGCGCCCGACAGGGGAAGGCAATCAGCCCCAGCATTTT
>TRBJ2-3|many|-|TRBV15
CATSSSRGEDRGTDTQYF
TGTGCCACCAGCAGTTCTAGGGGCGAGGACAGAGGCACAGATACGCAGTATTTT
>TRBJ2-7|few|TRBD1|TRBV19
CASRPTGTGDYEQYF
TGTGCCAGTAGACCGACAGGGACAGGGGACTACGAGCAGTACTTC
>TRBJ1-2|few|TRBD1|TRBV5-1
CASSLGAGGKYGYTF
TGCGCCAGCAGCTTGGGGGCAGGGGGCAAGTATGGCTACACCTTC
>TRBJ1-6|many|TRBD1|TRBV7-9
CASSLVKSGQRDSPLHF
TGTGCCAGCAGCTTAGTTAAATCGGGACAGCGGGATTCACCCCTCCACTTT
>TRBJ1-5|-|-|TRBV5-6
CASSLGSPLDQPQHF
TGTGCCAGCAGCTTGGGGTCGCCTCTTGATCAGCCCCAGCATTTT
>TRBJ2-5|many|TRBD2|TRBV6-1
CASSRTSGGRPGTQYF
TGTGCCAGCAGCAGGACTAGCGGGGGCCGCCCAGGGACCCAGTACTTC
>TRBJ2-7|few|TRBD2|TRBV20-1
CSATMGLAGGPYEQYF
TGCAGTGCTACAATGGGACTAGCGGGGGGACCCTACGAGCAGTACTTC
>TRBJ1-6|-|-|TRBV12-3/TRBV12-4
CGSTTGLTNSPLHF
TGTGGCAGCACGACCGGCCTAACTAATTCACCCCTCCACTTT
>TRBJ2-5|medium-sized|TRBD2|TRBV2
CASSASGRPETQYF
TGTGCCAGCAGTGCAAGCGGGAGGCCAGAGACCCAGTACTTC
>TRBJ1-1|many|-|TRBV11-2
CASSLGQPAHSNTEAFF
TGTGCCAGCAGCTTAGGACAGCCGGCCCATTCGAACACTGAAGCTTTCTTT
>TRBJ1-5|-|TRBD1|TRBV2
CASSAGGSFDQPQHF
TGTGCCAGCAGCGCAGGGGGCTCTTTTGATCAGCCCCAGCATTTT
>TRBJ2-1|many|TRBD1|TRBV7-9
CASSPPGGMSYNEQFF
TGTGCCAGCAGTCCCCCAGGGGGCATGTCCTACAATGAGCAGTTCTTC
>TRBJ1-2|many|-|TRBV28
CASSLAQGNYGYTF
TGTGCCAGCAGTCTGGCTCAGGGGAACTATGGCTACACCTTC
>TRBJ2-3|many|-|TRBV11-3
CASRSFGRGQDTQYF
TGTGCCAGCAGATCATTTGGACGAGGTCAAGATACGCAGTATTTT
>TRBJ1-3|many|-|TRBV11-2
CASTTTVGSGNTIYF
TGTGCCAGCACCACTACCGTGGGGTCTGGAAACACCATATATTTT
>TRBJ1-2|many|-|TRBV7-2
CASSSTSTGQPRGYGYTF
TGTGCCAGCAGCTCCACGTCGACCGGACAGCCTCGGGGTTATGGCTACACCTTC
>TRBJ2-1|many|-|TRBV29-1
CSVGRGSPRNEQFF
TGCAGCGTTGGAAGAGGCTCTCCTCGGAATGAGCAGTTCTTC
>TRBJ2-3|many|-|TRBV27
CASSPYMRTDTQYF
TGTGCCAGCAGTCCCTATATGCGGACAGATACGCAGTATTTT
>TRBJ2-5|few|TRBD2|TRBV7-9
CASSKTSGGAETQYF
TGTGCCAGCAGCAAGACTAGCGGGGGGGCGGAGACCCAGTACTTC
>TRBJ1-5|many|TRBD1|TRBV6-1
CASSERTGLLNQPQHF
TGTGCCAGCAGTGAAAGGACAGGCCTCCTCAATCAGCCCCAGCATTTT
>TRBJ2-5|many|TRBD2|TRBV6-9
CASSSGLAGPETQYF
TGTGCCAGCAGTTCGGGACTAGCGGGGCCAGAGACCCAGTACTTC
>TRBJ1-3|-|-|TRBV28
CASSIRDMKVGNTIYF
TGTGCCAGCAGTATCCGGGACATGAAGGTTGGAAACACCATATATTTT
>TRBJ2-7|many|TRBD2|TRBV2
CASSIERGATYEQYF
TGTGCCAGCAGTATTGAGCGGGGGGCCACCTACGAGCAGTACTTC
>TRBJ2-7|many|TRBD2|TRBV2
CASTQGLAGPEPWQYF
TGTGCCAGCACCCAGGGACTAGCGGGACCGGAGCCGTGGCAGTACTTC
>TRBJ2-3|many|-|TRBV9
CASSVDDSPDTQYF
TGTGCCAGCAGCGTAGACGACTCCCCAGATACGCAGTATTTT
>TRBJ2-7|many|TRBD1|TRBV28
CASSPRQGLYEQYF
TGTGCCAGCAGCCCACGACAGGGCCTCTACGAGCAGTACTTC
>TRBJ2-3|once|-|TRBV12-5
CASGFPVNTQYF
TGTGCTAGTGGTTTTCCCGTAAATACGCAGTATTTT
>TRBJ1-4|-|-|TRBV28
CASSSGISGSSGKLFF
TGTGCCAGCAGCTCGGGGATATCTGGGTCCAGCGGAAAACTGTTTTTT
>TRBJ2-1|many|TRBD2|TRBV2
CASSDGGASYNEQFF
TGTGCCAGCAGTGACGGGGGGGCCTCCTACAATGAGCAGTTCTTC
>TRBJ1-1|many|-|TRBV19
CASRAGAEAFF
TGTGCCAGTCGAGCCGGCGCTGAAGCTTTCTTT
>TRBJ2-3|few|-|TRBV19
CASSIAQGTDTQYF
TGTGCCAGTAGTATAGCCCAGGGCACAGATACGCAGTATTTT
>TRBJ2-1|-|TRBD2|TRBV2
CATPGLAGYNEQFF
TGTGCCACCCCGGGACTAGCGGGGTACAATGAGCAGTTCTTC
>TRBJ1-1|many|TRBD1|TRBV12-3/TRBV12-4
CASSLRGTVRNTEAFF
TGTGCCAGCAGTCTCAGGGGGACAGTGAGGAACACTGAAGCTTTCTTT
>TRBJ2-7|many|-|TRBV19
CASTPGPRGYEQYF
TGTGCCAGTACCCCGGGTCCAAGAGGGTACGAGCAGTACTTC
>TRBJ2-1|many|-|TRBV18
CASSQTRAPPPYNEQFF
TGTGCCAGCTCACAGACCAGGGCCCCCCCCCCCTACAATGAGCAGTTCTTC
>TRBJ2-5|-|-|TRBV4-2
CASSRAGGARETQYF
TGTGCCAGCAGCCGAGCAGGGGGGGCCAGGGAGACCCAGTACTTC
>TRBJ2-7|many|-|TRBV5-5
CASSSGFSGSSMVYEQYF
TGTGCCAGCAGCTCGGGCTTTTCGGGGTCCTCAATGGTCTACGAGCAGTACTTC
>TRBJ2-7|many|TRBD1|TRBV2
CASSLAGGTGVYEQYF
TGTGCCAGCAGCCTGGCGGGCGGGACAGGAGTCTACGAGCAGTACTTC
>TRBJ2-1|many|TRBD2|TRBV20-1
CSAGSSGYNNEQFF
TGCAGTGCTGGATCTAGCGGATATAACAATGAGCAGTTCTTC
>TRBJ2-1|-|TRBD2|TRBV28
CASSFLLAGDNEQFF
TGTGCCAGCAGTTTCTTACTAGCGGGAGACAATGAGCAGTTCTTC
>TRBJ2-3|many|TRBD1|TRBV28
CASRGTATDTQYF
TGTGCCAGCAGGGGGACAGCCACAGATACGCAGTATTTT